This T cell receptor (beta chain) was observed in a study of T cell responses to AZD1222 COVID-19 vaccine. Turning to the study itself: It was second doses at about 4 or about 12 weeks that were pooled.

V was pared by 7 bases and J by 9 bases, with 3 bases of the junction left unmatched. CDR3 length equals 11 residues. Germline V CDR1 and CDR2: SGHNT, YENEEA. Study-wide results and caveats: Only a handful of individuals given AZD1222 were seropositive at baseline. Donors, mostly white British, included more females; clonal diversity was possibly underestimated.

The data were produced by immunoSEQ multiplex PCR, yet TCRdb's version contains in-frame clones alone and is incomplete. The sample yields 150,000 or so clones, under 95% seen once. Regarding this clone: What it binds is not known.

The chain has TRBV11-3 and TRBJ2-1, with 7 bases that match TRBD2. The clonotype comes from an adult in good health. Sequenced here: peripheral blood, sampled on day 0 of AZD1222 vaccination. CDR3 nucleotide sequence: TGTGCCAGCACCCGCGGGGGTGAGCAGTTCTTC. Its protein is CASTRGGEQFF.